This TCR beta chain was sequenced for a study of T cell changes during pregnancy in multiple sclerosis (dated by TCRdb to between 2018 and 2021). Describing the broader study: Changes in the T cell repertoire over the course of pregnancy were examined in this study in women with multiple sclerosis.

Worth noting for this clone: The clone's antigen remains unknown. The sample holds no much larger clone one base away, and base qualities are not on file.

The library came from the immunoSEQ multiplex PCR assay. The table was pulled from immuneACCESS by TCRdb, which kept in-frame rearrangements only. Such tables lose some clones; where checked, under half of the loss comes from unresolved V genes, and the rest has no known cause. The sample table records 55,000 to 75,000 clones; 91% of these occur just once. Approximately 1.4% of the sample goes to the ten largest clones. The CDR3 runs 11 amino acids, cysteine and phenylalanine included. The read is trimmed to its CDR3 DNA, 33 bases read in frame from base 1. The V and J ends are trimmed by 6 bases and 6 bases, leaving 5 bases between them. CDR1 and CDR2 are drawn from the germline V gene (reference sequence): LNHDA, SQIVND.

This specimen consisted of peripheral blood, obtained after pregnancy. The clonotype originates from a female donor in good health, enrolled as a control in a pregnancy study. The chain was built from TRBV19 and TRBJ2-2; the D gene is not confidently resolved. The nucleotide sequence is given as TGTGCCAGTAGGAGGTCCGGGGAGCTGTTTTTT. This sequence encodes CASRRSGELFF.